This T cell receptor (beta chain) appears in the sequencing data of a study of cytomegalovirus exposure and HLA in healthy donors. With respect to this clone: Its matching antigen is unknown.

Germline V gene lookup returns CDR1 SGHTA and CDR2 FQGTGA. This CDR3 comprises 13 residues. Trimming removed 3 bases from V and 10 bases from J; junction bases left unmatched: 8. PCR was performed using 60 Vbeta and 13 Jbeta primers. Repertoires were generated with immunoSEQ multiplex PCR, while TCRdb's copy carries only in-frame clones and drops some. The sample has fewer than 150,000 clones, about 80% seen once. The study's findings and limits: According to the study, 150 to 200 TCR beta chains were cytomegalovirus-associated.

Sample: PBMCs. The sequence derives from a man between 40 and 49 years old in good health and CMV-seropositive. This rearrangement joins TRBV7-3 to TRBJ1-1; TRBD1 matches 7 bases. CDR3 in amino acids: CASSFGPGQTAFF. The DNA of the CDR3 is TGTGCCAGCAGCTTTGGGCCGGGACAGACAGCTTTCTTT.